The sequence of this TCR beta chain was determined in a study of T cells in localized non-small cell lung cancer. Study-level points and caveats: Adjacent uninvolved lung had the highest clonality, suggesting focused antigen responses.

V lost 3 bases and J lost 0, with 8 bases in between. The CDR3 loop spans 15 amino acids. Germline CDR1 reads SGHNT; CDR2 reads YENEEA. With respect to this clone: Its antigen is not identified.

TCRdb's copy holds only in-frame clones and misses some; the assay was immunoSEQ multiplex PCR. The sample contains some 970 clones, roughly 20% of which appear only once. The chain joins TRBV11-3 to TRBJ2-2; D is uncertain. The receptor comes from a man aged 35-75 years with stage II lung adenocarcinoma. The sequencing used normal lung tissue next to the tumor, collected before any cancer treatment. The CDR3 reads CASSFGGSNTGELFF. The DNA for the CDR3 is TGTGCCAGCAGCTTCGGCGGCTCGAACACCGGGGAGCTGTTTTTT.